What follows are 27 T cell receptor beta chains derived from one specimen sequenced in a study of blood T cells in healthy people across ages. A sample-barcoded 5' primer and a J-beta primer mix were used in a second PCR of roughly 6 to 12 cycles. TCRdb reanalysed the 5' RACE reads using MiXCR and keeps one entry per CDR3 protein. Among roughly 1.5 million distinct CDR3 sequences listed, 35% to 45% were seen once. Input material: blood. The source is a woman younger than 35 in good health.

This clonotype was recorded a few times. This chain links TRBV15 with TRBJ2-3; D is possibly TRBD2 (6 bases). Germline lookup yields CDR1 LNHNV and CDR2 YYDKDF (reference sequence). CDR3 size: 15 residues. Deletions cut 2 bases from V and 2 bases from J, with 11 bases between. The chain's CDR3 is CATSRTGGTTDTQYF. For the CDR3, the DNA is TGTGCCACCAGCAGAACAGGAGGGACCACAGATACGCAGTATTTT.

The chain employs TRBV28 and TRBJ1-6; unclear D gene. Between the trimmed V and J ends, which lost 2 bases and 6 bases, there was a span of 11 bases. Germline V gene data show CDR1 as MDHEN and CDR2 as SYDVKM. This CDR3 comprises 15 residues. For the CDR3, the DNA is TGTGCCAGCAGTTTACTCAGGCGGGGTAATTCACCCCTCCACTTT. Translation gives CASSLLRRGNSPLHF.

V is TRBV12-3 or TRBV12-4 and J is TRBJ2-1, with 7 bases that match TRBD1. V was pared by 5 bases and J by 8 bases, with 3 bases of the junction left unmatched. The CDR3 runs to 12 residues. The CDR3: CASSQGGYEQFF. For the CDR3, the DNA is TGTGCCAGCAGTCAAGGGGGCTATGAGCAGTTCTTC.

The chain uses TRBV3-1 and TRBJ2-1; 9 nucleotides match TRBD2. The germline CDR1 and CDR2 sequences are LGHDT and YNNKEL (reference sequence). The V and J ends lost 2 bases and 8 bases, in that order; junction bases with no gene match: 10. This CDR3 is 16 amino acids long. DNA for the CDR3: TGTGCCAGCAGCCAATATGGAGTAGCGGGAGAGCATGAGCAGTTCTTC. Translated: CASSQYGVAGEHEQFF.

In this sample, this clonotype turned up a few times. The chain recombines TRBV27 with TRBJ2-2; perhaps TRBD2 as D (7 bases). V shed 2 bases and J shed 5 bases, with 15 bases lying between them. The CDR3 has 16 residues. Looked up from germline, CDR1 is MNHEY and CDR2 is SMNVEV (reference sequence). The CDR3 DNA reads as TGTGCCAGCAGTTTACTAGGGGGGGCGGTGACCGGGGAGCTGTTTTTT. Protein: CASSLLGGAVTGELFF.

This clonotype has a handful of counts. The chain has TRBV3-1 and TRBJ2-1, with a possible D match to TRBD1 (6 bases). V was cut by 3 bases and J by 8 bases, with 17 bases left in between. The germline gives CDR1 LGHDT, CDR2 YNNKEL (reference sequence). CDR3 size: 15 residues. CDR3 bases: TGTGCCAGCAGCCAGGGCGACACAGGGTTGGATGAGCAGTTCTTC. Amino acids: CASSQGDTGLDEQFF.

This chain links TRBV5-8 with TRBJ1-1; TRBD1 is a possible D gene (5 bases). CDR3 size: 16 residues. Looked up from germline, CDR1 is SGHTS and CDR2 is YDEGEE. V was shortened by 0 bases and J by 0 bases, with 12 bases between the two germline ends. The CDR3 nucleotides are TGTGCCAGCAGCTTGGGACAGTTAGGGGTGAACACTGAAGCTTTCTTT. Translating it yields CASSLGQLGVNTEAFF.

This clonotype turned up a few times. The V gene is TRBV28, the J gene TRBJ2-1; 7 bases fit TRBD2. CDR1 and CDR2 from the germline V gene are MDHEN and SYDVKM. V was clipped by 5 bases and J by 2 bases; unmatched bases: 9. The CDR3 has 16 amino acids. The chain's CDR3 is CASSGTEGGAYNEQFF. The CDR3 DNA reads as TGTGCCAGCAGTGGGACGGAGGGAGGGGCCTACAATGAGCAGTTCTTC.

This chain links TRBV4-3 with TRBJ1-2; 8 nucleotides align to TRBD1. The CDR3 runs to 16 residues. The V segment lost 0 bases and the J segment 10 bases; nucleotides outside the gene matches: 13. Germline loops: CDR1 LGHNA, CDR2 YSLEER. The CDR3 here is CASSQDQGAAYRDYTF. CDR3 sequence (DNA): TGCGCCAGCAGCCAAGACCAGGGGGCCGCGTATCGAGACTACACCTTC.

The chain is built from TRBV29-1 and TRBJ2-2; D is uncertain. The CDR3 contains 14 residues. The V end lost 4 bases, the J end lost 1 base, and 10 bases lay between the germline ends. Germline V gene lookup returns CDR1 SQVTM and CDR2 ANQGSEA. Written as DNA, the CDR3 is TGCAGCGTTGGGGTCGGTTTGAACACCGGGGAGCTGTTTTTT. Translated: CSVGVGLNTGELFF.

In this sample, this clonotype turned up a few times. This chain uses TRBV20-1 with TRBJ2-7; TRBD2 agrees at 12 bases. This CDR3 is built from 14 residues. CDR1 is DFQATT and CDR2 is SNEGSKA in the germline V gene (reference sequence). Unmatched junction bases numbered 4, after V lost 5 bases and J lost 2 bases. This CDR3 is CSAAGLAGTYEQYF. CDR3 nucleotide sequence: TGCAGTGCTGCCGGACTAGCGGGGACCTACGAGCAGTACTTC.

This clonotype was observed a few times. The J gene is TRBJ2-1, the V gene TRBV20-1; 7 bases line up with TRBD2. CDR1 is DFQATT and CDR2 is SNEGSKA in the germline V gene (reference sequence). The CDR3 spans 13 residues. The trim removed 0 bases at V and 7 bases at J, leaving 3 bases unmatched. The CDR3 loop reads CSARERERNEQFF. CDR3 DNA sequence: TGCAGTGCTAGAGAGCGGGAGCGGAATGAGCAGTTCTTC.

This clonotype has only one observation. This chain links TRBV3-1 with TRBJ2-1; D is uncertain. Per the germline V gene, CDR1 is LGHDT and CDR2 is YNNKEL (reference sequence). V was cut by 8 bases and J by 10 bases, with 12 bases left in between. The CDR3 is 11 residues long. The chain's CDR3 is CASCLLGEQFF. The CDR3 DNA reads TGTGCCAGCTGCCTGCTCGGGGAGCAGTTCTTC.

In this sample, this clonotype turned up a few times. The CDR3 loop is CSARVIPGQGDLNTEAFF. CDR3 DNA sequence: TGCAGTGCTAGAGTCATCCCGGGACAGGGGGATTTGAACACTGAAGCTTTCTTT. The genes are TRBV20-1 and TRBJ1-1, with 11 bases identical to TRBD1. The germline V gene encodes CDR1 DFQATT and CDR2 SNEGSKA (reference sequence). The V segment lost 1 base and the J segment 0 bases; nucleotides outside the gene matches: 10. The CDR3 runs 18 residues.

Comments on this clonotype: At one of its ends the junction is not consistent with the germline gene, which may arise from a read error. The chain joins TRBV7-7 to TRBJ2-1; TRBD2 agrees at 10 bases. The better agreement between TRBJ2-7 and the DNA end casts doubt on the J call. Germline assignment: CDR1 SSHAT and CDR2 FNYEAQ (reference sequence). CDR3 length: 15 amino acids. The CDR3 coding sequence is TGTGCTAGCAGCGCTACTAGCGGGAATTACAATGAGCAGTACTTC. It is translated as CASSATSGNYNEQYF.

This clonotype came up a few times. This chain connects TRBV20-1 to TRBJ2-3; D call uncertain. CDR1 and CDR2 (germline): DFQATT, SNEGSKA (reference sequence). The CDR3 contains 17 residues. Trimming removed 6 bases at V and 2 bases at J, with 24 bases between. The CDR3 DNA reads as TGCAGTGCCTACGTCGTCGACTCCTCGCCCCACACAGATACGCAGTATTTT. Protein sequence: CSAYVVDSSPHTDTQYF.

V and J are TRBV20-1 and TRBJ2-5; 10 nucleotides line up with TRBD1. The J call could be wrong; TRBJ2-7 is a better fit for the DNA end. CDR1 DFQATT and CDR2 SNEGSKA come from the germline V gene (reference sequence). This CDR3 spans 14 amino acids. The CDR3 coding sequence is TGCAGTGGTGCCGGGACAGGGGAAATCTACGAGCAGTACTTC. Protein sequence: CSGAGTGEIYEQYF.

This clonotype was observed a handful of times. The CDR3 region is CSATHGGRNYGYTF. The CDR3 nucleotides read TGCAGTGCTACTCACGGGGGGCGTAACTATGGCTACACCTTC. This sequence joins TRBV20-1 and TRBJ1-2, with a possible D match to TRBD1 (6 bases). This CDR3 is built from 14 residues. Germline V gives CDR1 DFQATT, CDR2 SNEGSKA (reference sequence). The V and J ends lost 4 bases and 1 base respectively, with 13 bases between them.

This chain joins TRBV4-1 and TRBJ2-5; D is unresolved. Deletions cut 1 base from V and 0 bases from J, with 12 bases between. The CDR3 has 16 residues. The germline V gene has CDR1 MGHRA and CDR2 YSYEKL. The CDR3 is CASSQGAMLHQETQYF. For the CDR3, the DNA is TGCGCCAGCAGCCAAGGAGCCATGCTTCACCAAGAGACCCAGTACTTC.

The CDR3 DNA is TGTGCCAGCAGTTTCCGAGGGACGTGGAACGAGCAGTACTTC. Translated, it gives CASSFRGTWNEQYF. The gene calls are TRBV12-3 or TRBV12-4 and TRBJ2-5; D may correspond to TRBD1 or TRBD2 (5 bases each). The assigned J gene may be wrong: the sequence end matches TRBJ2-7 better. This CDR3 contains 14 residues.

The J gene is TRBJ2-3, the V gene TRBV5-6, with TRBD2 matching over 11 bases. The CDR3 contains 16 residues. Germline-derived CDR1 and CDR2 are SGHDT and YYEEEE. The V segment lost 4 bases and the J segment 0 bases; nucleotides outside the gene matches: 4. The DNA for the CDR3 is TGTGCCAGCAGCATGACTAGCGGGACTAGCACAGATACGCAGTATTTT. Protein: CASSMTSGTSTDTQYF.

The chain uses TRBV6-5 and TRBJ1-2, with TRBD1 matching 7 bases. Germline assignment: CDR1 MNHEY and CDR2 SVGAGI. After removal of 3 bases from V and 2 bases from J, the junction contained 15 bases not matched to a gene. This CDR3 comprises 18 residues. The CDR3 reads CASSYGRGGQPENYGYTF. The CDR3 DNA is TGTGCCAGCAGTTATGGCCGGGGGGGACAGCCCGAGAACTATGGCTACACCTTC.

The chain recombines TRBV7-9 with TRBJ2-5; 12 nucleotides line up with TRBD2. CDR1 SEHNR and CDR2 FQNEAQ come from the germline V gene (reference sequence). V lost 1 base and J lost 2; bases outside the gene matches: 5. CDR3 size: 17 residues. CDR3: CASSLGLGTSGQETQYF. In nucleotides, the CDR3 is TGTGCCAGCAGCTTAGGGTTGGGGACTAGCGGGCAAGAGACCCAGTACTTC. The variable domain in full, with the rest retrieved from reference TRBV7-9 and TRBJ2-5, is DTGVSQNPRHKITKRGQNVTFRCDPISEHNRLYWYRQTLGQGPEFLTYFQNEAQLEKSRLLSDRFSAERPKGSFSTLEIQRTEQGDSAMYLCASSLGLGTSGQETQYFGPGTRLLVL.

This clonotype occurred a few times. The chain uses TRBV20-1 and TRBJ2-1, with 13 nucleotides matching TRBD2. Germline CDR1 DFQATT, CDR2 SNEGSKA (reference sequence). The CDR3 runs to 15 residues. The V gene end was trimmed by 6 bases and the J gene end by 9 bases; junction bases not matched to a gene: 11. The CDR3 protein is CSALSPGLAGLEQFF. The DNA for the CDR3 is TGCAGTGCCCTCTCTCCGGGACTAGCGGGACTTGAGCAGTTCTTC.

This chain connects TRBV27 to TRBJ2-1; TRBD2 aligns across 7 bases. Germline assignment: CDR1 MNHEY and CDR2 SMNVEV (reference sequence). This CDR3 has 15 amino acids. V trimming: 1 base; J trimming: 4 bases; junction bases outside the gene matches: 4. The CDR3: CASSLFSGGYNEQFF. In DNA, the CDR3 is TGTGCCAGCAGTTTATTTTCCGGGGGGTACAATGAGCAGTTCTTC.

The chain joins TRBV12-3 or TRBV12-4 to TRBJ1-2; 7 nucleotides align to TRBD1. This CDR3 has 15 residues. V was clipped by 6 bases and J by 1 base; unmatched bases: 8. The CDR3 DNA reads TGTGCCAGCAGCAACTCGGACAGGATTAACTATGGCTACACCTTC. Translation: CASSNSDRINYGYTF.

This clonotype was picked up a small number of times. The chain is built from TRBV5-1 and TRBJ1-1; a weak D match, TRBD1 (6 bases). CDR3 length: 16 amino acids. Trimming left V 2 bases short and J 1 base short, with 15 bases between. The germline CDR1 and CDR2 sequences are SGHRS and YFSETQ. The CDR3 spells CASSLQPQTGNTEAFF. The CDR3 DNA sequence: TGCGCCAGCAGCTTACAACCGCAGACAGGGAACACTGAAGCTTTCTTT.